The rows below give T cell receptor beta chains drawn from one sample of a study of read filtering for tumor transcriptome and immune sequencing. TCRdb ran MiXCR on the reads and lists one entry per CDR3 protein. The data show about 86,000 distinct CDR3 sequences, with roughly an eighth seen just once and about 15% held by the top ten. Source material: a population of CD138-negative cells sorted from bone marrow. The receptors were sampled from a donor at least 40 years old with multiple myeloma. Both conserved end residues are part of each CDR3. The order of the fields is J gene, V gene, D gene, clone size, CDR3 DNA, CDR3 protein. A D gene is named only where the DNA matches it firmly. A row's size may be missing; if present it is once, few, many or a size class.

J: TRBJ2-3; V: TRBV5-4; D: TRBD1; size: many; DNA: TGTGCCAGCAGCACTCCGACAGGGGCTACAGATACGCAGTATTTT; CDR3: CASSTPTGATDTQYF
J: TRBJ2-3; V: TRBV5-1; D: -; size: many; DNA: TGCGCCAGCAGCTTGGGGGTCGGGCGTAGCACAGATACGCAGTATTTT; CDR3: CASSLGVGRSTDTQYF
J: TRBJ2-5; V: TRBV5-1; D: -; size: many; DNA: TGCGCCAGCAGCTTGGGACAGGATCTCCGGGAGACCCAGTACTTC; CDR3: CASSLGQDLRETQYF
J: TRBJ2-3; V: TRBV2; D: -; size: many; DNA: TGTGCCAGCAGTAGGTTTTACACAGATACGCAGTATTTT; CDR3: CASSRFYTDTQYF
J: TRBJ2-7; V: TRBV18; D: -; size: many; DNA: TGTGCCAGCTCACCCGCTACAGGGAGAAGGTGGGACGAGCAGTACTTC; CDR3: CASSPATGRRWDEQYF
J: TRBJ2-7; V: TRBV29-1; D: TRBD2; size: many; DNA: TGCAGCGTTTCACCTCGACTAGCGTCCCCCCGGGAGCAGTACTTC; CDR3: CSVSPRLASPREQYF
J: TRBJ2-1; V: TRBV7-8; D: -; size: many; DNA: TGTGCCAGCAGCCCCCGAGGTGATAGCTCCTACAATGAGCAGTTCTTC; CDR3: CASSPRGDSSYNEQFF
J: TRBJ2-6; V: TRBV11-2; D: TRBD2; size: many; DNA: TGTGCCGGCGGGGGAGTGGGGGACTCTGGGGCCAACGTCCTGACTTTC; CDR3: CAGGGVGDSGANVLTF
J: TRBJ2-1; V: TRBV20-1; D: TRBD2; size: many; DNA: TGCAGTGCTAACGGGCTAGCGGGAGGGGTCTCCTACAATGAGCAGTTCTTC; CDR3: CSANGLAGGVSYNEQFF
J: TRBJ2-1; V: TRBV27; D: TRBD2; size: many; DNA: TGTGCCAGCAGTCCCTGGACTAGCGGGATTTCCTACAATGAGCAGTTCTTC; CDR3: CASSPWTSGISYNEQFF
J: TRBJ2-7; V: TRBV4-1; D: -; size: -; DNA: TGCGCCAGCAGCCAAGGACCGAGCTCCTACGAGCAGTACTTC; CDR3: CASSQGPSSYEQYF
J: TRBJ2-3; V: TRBV11-2; D: -; size: many; DNA: TGTGCCAGCAGCTCATACCGGGACTCAGACACAGATACGCAGTATTTT; CDR3: CASSSYRDSDTDTQYF
J: TRBJ2-7; V: TRBV5-4; D: -; size: many; DNA: TGTGCCAGCAGCTTCGCAGGGAGCTACGAGCAGTACTTC; CDR3: CASSFAGSYEQYF
J: TRBJ2-3; V: TRBV5-1; D: -; size: many; DNA: TGCGCCAGCAGCTTGGGCGGGCCCACAGATACGCAGTATTTT; CDR3: CASSLGGPTDTQYF
J: TRBJ2-2; V: TRBV27; D: -; size: few; DNA: TGTGCCAGCACTACGAACACCGGGGAGCTGTTTTTT; CDR3: CASTTNTGELFF
J: TRBJ2-2; V: TRBV19; D: TRBD2; size: few; DNA: TGTGCCAGTAGTATGGGACTAGCGGGAGTAACCGGGGAGCTGTTTTTT; CDR3: CASSMGLAGVTGELFF
J: TRBJ1-5; V: TRBV6-1; D: -; size: many; DNA: TGTGCCAGCAGTAACAGGGCGGGGGATCAGCCCCAGCATTTT; CDR3: CASSNRAGDQPQHF
J: TRBJ1-2; V: TRBV29-1; D: TRBD1; size: many; DNA: TGCAGCGTTGAAGTAGGACAGGTGATTGGCTACACCTTC; CDR3: CSVEVGQVIGYTF
J: TRBJ2-6; V: TRBV6-1; D: -; size: many; DNA: TGTGCCAGTCTAGGGACTGGGGCCAACGTCCTGACTTTC; CDR3: CASLGTGANVLTF
J: TRBJ1-1; V: TRBV15; D: TRBD1; size: few; DNA: TGTGCCACCAGCAAGCCACAGGGGGCGGGGGAAGCTTTCTTT; CDR3: CATSKPQGAGEAFF
J: TRBJ2-1; V: TRBV29-1; D: TRBD2; size: many; DNA: TGCAGCGTTGAAGGCCATCGGGGGGGGCTGGGGTACAATGAGCAGTTCTTC; CDR3: CSVEGHRGGLGYNEQFF
J: TRBJ2-2; V: TRBV19; D: -; size: many; DNA: TGTGCCAGTAGCCCGTTTCCCGGGGAGCTGTTTTTT; CDR3: CASSPFPGELFF